Listed below are T cell receptor beta chains from one sample, sequenced in a study of T cells in Graves' hyperthyroidism and ophthalmopathy. TCRdb analysed the multiplex PCR reads with MiXCR anew, one entry per CDR3 protein. The table shows about half a million distinct CDR3 sequences, with 16% occurring only once. Sequencing was performed on blood. The receptors come from a woman aged 30 to 39 with Graves' ophthalmopathy. Both conserved end residues are part of each CDR3. Fields, in order: D gene, J gene, V gene, clone size, CDR3 protein. The D gene is left open where the match is weak. Clone size, where shown, is once, few, many, or a class for clones that have expanded.

>NA|TRBJ2-3|TRBV6-1|few
CASSEGPTDTQYF
>TRBD1|TRBJ1-1|TRBV20-1|NA
CSARDHRQGWAFF
>NA|TRBJ1-1|TRBV7-9|NA
CASSFTPGSTEAFF
>NA|TRBJ1-1|TRBV20-1|few
CSASRGHLPEAFF
>NA|TRBJ1-5|TRBV20-1|many
CSARGGPGRNQPQHF
>NA|TRBJ2-6|TRBV4-1|NA
CASSHLSGANVLTF
>TRBD1|TRBJ2-3|TRBV30|NA
CAWSAGQGTSTDTQYF
>NA|TRBJ2-1|TRBV20-1|NA
CSAIRTENNEQFF
>NA|TRBJ2-2|TRBV5-4|many
CASSWGGNQNTGELFF
>NA|TRBJ2-7|TRBV29-1|few
CSVAGAGTEQYF